This TCR beta chain was retrieved from a study of radiation and T cells in renal cell carcinoma. Documented time point: blood 2 weeks post-SBRT. Stated treatment: 15 Gy SBRT to primary tumor, nephrectomy 4 weeks later. Sequencing used immunoSEQ multiplex PCR; TCRdb keeps in-frame clones, though not all of them. The table shows around 60,000 clones, with roughly four fifths occurring only once. The origin of this receptor is a man between 60 and 75 years old with renal cell carcinoma. The specimen comprised blood, sampled from a patient whose treatment included radiotherapy and nephrectomy.

CDR3 in amino acids: CASSVRMEDTIYF. The DNA of the CDR3 is TGTGCCAGCAGTGTTAGGATGGAGGACACCATATATTTT. This chain joins TRBV9 and TRBJ1-3; D gene uncertain. This CDR3 has 13 residues. Germline loops: CDR1 SGDLS, CDR2 YYNGEE. Trimming stripped 5 bases from V and 8 bases from J, with 14 bases between.